The 14 T cell receptor beta chains presented below share a single source sample, sequenced in a study of blood T cell repertoires in COVID-19. Only in-frame clones appear in the TCRdb table, and some are missing; sequencing was by immunoSEQ multiplex PCR. Altogether 250,000 to 300,000 clones are present, about 80% being singletons, with the ten largest covering 3.3%. The sample was peripheral blood. The receptor set was obtained from an elderly woman with acute or convalescent COVID-19.

This clone was detected a few times. The V gene is TRBV5-1, the J gene TRBJ2-7; TRBD2 matches at 8 bases. The CDR3 extends over 16 amino acids. The V gene's germline CDR1 is SGHRS and CDR2 YFSETQ. After removal of 4 bases from V and 6 bases from J, the junction contained 15 bases not matched to a gene. As DNA, the CDR3 is TGCGCCAGCAGCCCGGGGGCCGGGAGGGCAGTCGGCGAGCAGTACTTC. It specifies CASSPGAGRAVGEQYF. Combining the CDR3 with reference TRBV5-1 and TRBJ2-7 gives the whole variable domain KAGVTQTPRYLIKTRGQQVTLSCSPISGHRSVSWYQQTPGQGLQFLFEYFSETQRNKGNFPGRFSGRQFSNSRSEMNVSTLELGDSALYLCASSPGAGRAVGEQYFGPGTRLTVT.

The chain couples TRBV2 to TRBJ1-4; 8 bases line up with TRBD1. The length of the CDR3 is 14 residues. Trimming cost V 6 bases and J 5 bases; bases outside gene matches: 5. Germline V gene data show CDR1 as SNHLY and CDR2 as FYNNEI. The CDR3 nucleotides read TGTGCCAGCAGCCAGCCAGGGGGCAATGAAAAACTGTTTTTT. Residues: CASSQPGGNEKLFF.

J is TRBJ1-2 and V is TRBV18; D remains unclear. The CDR3 spans 16 residues. Germline CDR1 is KGHSH and CDR2 is LQKENI. V was trimmed by 3 bases and J by 1 base, leaving 15 bases between them. As DNA, the CDR3 is TGTGCCAGCTCACCCATGCACGGCGGGGATAACTATGGCTACACCTTC. Residues: CASSPMHGGDNYGYTF. The entire variable domain, with the rest obtained from reference TRBV18 and TRBJ1-2, is as follows: NAGVMQNPRHLVRRRGQEARLRCSPMKGHSHVYWYRQLPEEGLKFMVYLQKENIIDESGMPKERFSAEFPKEGPSILRIQQVVRGDSAAYFCASSPMHGGDNYGYTFGSGTRLTVV.

The V gene is TRBV4-2, the J gene TRBJ2-3; 7 positions match TRBD2. The CDR3 is made up of 14 amino acids. Germline CDR1 and CDR2: LGHNA and YNFKEQ. V trimming: 6 bases; J trimming: 3 bases; junction bases outside the gene matches: 6. CDR3 protein: CASRIGGGTDTQYF. The DNA of the CDR3 is TGTGCCAGCAGGATCGGCGGGGGAACAGATACGCAGTATTTT.

The genes are TRBV5-6 and TRBJ1-1, with D unresolved. This CDR3 spans 13 amino acids. Between the trimmed V and J ends, which lost 0 bases and 1 base, there was a span of 4 bases. Germline CDR1 and CDR2: SGHDT and YYEEEE. CDR3 in DNA: TGTGCCAGCAGCTTGGACAGGAACACTGAAGCTTTCTTT. Its translation is CASSLDRNTEAFF.

The J gene is TRBJ2-1, the V gene TRBV9, with 8 positions matching TRBD2. The CDR3 is 17 amino acids. Germline lookup yields CDR1 SGDLS and CDR2 YYNGEE. Trimming removed 3 bases from V and 5 bases from J; junction bases left unmatched: 13. In DNA form, the CDR3 reads TGTGCCAGCAGCGCGACCGCCACTAGCGGACTTAACAATGAGCAGTTCTTC. It encodes CASSATATSGLNNEQFF.

This rearrangement joins TRBV29-1 to TRBJ2-3, with a tentative D call TRBD2 (6 bases). Germline V gene data show CDR1 as SQVTM and CDR2 as ANQGSEA. V lost 8 bases, J lost 2 bases, and 14 bases lay in between. CDR3 length: 13 amino acids. The CDR3 bases are TGCAGCACTAAACGGGAGCCCACAGATACGCAGTATTTT. Residues: CSTKREPTDTQYF.

V gene TRBV5-4 combines with J gene TRBJ2-1; D remains unclear. The CDR3 loop spans 16 amino acids. V lost 1 base and J lost 2, with 13 bases in between. Looked up from germline, CDR1 is SGHNT and CDR2 is YYREEE (reference sequence). CDR3 protein: CASSLLAAGTYNEQFF. The CDR3 coding sequence is TGTGCCAGCAGCTTGTTGGCGGCCGGTACCTACAATGAGCAGTTCTTC.

J is TRBJ1-6 and V is TRBV21-1; the table's TRBD1 call for D was not verified on the DNA. TRBV21-1 is given as a pseudogene. The CDR3 covers 17 residues. The CDR3 nucleotides read TGTGCCAGCAGCAAAGACACAGGGGGGGGGCCTAATTCACCCCTCCACTTT. Translated, it gives CASSKDTGGGPNSPLHF.

The chain employs TRBV7-2 and TRBJ1-6; a possible D gene is TRBD1 (5 bases). The V gene's germline CDR1 is SGHTA and CDR2 FQGNSA. With 3 bases removed from V and 5 bases from J, the gap between germline ends came to 17 bases. The CDR3 is 17 residues long. The CDR3 region is CASSFNPGGINNSPLHF. The CDR3 nucleotides are TGTGCCAGCAGCTTTAATCCGGGGGGAATAAATAATTCACCCCTCCACTTT.

The rearrangement joins TRBV15 to TRBJ1-3; 7 bases fit TRBD1. The V gene end was trimmed by 1 base and the J gene end by 3 bases; junction bases not matched to a gene: 3. Germline values: CDR1 LNHNV, CDR2 YYDKDF (reference sequence). This CDR3 is 15 amino acids long. In nucleotides, the CDR3 is TGTGCCACCAGCAGAGGCGACAGGGATGGAAACACCATATATTTT. Its translation: CATSRGDRDGNTIYF.

In this sample, this clone turned up a few times. This rearrangement joins TRBV4-1 to TRBJ2-7, with 7 bases identical to TRBD2. This CDR3 has 15 amino acids. Germline V gives CDR1 MGHRA, CDR2 YSYEKL. Trimming removed 5 bases from V and 5 bases from J; junction bases left unmatched: 12. In DNA, the CDR3 is TGCGCCAGCAGCAACCCCCCGGCGGGAGTCAACGAGCAGTACTTC. Translation: CASSNPPAGVNEQYF.

V usage is TRBV2 and J usage is TRBJ1-4, with 8 positions matching TRBD1. Trimming removed 6 bases from V and 7 bases from J; junction bases left unmatched: 10. CDR1 and CDR2 from the germline V gene are SNHLY and FYNNEI. This CDR3 spans 15 amino acids. CDR3 coding DNA: TGTGCCAGCAGATACGCGGGACAGGCTTTTGAAAAACTGTTTTTT. This translates into CASRYAGQAFEKLFF.

The chain couples TRBV7-2 to TRBJ1-1, with TRBD1 matching over 10 bases. V trimming: 3 bases; J trimming: 5 bases; junction bases outside the gene matches: 3. The CDR3 has 14 residues. Germline V lookup: CDR1 SGHTA, CDR2 FQGNSA. In nucleotides, the CDR3 is TGTGCCAGCAGCTTTGGGACAGGGGTAACTGAAGCTTTCTTT. This translates into CASSFGTGVTEAFF.